This passage covers 8 T cell receptor beta chains from one sample sequenced in a study of T cells in Graves' hyperthyroidism and ophthalmopathy. There were TCR beta CDR3 regions amplified from RNA transcripts. The TCR CDR3 was amplified in a first-round RT-PCR using the HTBI primer set. MiXCR was run by TCRdb on the multiplex PCR reads, yielding one entry per CDR3 protein. The top ten hold 8.2% of the sample, which has hundreds of thousands of distinct CDR3 sequences, roughly 46% seen once. Sequenced material: peripheral blood or thyroid tissue (not recorded which). The receptor source for this set is a woman aged 18-35 years with Graves' hyperthyroidism.

This clonotype was recorded a few times. The chain combines TRBV5-1 with TRBJ2-2; the match to TRBD1 covers 9 bases. CDR3 size: 14 residues. Germline V gene sequence: CDR1 SGHRS, CDR2 YFSETQ. Trimming took 4 bases from V and 4 from J; bases not matched to a gene: 2. The CDR3 here is CASSPGQGTGELFF. CDR3 coding DNA: TGCGCCAGCAGCCCGGGACAGGGCACCGGGGAGCTGTTTTTT.

The chain links TRBV25-1 to TRBJ1-2; D is uncertain. There are 12 residues in the CDR3. The germline gives CDR1 MGHDK, CDR2 SYGVNS. The V and J ends lost 6 bases and 8 bases respectively, with 13 bases between them. CDR3 protein: CASSARVDGYTF. The CDR3 nucleotides read TGTGCCAGCAGCGCCCGGGTTGACGGCTACACCTTC.

The CDR3 loop is CSVEDKTITDTQYF. Here the CDR3 DNA reads TGCAGCGTTGAAGACAAAACTATCACAGATACGCAGTATTTT. The V call is TRBV29-1, the J call TRBJ2-3, with unresolved D. The V end lost 0 bases, the J end lost 2 bases, and 9 bases lay between the germline ends. Per the germline V gene, CDR1 is SQVTM and CDR2 is ANQGSEA. CDR3 length: 14 amino acids.

This clonotype was seen only a few times. This chain links TRBV7-2 with TRBJ2-5, with D unclear. V gave up 5 bases and J gave up 1 base, with 14 bases separating them. The CDR3 contains 15 residues. Germline values: CDR1 SGHTA, CDR2 FQGNSA. The CDR3 loop is CASSGRAPTQETQYF. The CDR3 coding sequence is TGTGCCAGCAGCGGCCGGGCCCCAACCCAAGAGACCCAGTACTTC.

The CDR3 protein is CASSPTSTGAGYTF. The CDR3 nucleotides are TGTGCCAGCAGTCCTACGAGCACAGGGGCTGGCTACACCTTC. V and J are TRBV6-5 and TRBJ1-2, with TRBD1 matching over 7 bases. The CDR3 is 14 residues long. Germline CDR1 and CDR2: MNHEY and SVGAGI. V lost 5 bases and J lost 7; bases outside the gene matches: 10.

This chain links TRBV5-4 with TRBJ2-3; 10 positions match TRBD2. The ends lost 4 bases at V and 5 bases at J; junction bases unmatched: 7. The CDR3 consists of 15 residues. Germline V gene sequence: CDR1 SGHNT, CDR2 YYREEE (reference sequence). The CDR3 protein is CASSLEAGGRDTQYF. The DNA for the CDR3 is TGTGCCAGCAGCCTAGAAGCGGGAGGGCGAGATACGCAGTATTTT.

The chain is built from TRBV11-1 and TRBJ1-4; the match to TRBD1 covers 7 bases. After removal of 5 bases from V and 8 bases from J, the junction contained 5 bases not matched to a gene. The germline V gene encodes CDR1 SGHAT and CDR2 FQDESV (reference sequence). The CDR3 sequence is 13 residues long. CDR3 DNA sequence: TGTGCCAGCAGCCGACAGGGAACCGAAAAACTGTTTTTT. Its protein is CASSRQGTEKLFF.

The V gene is TRBV15, the J gene TRBJ1-3, with TRBD1 identical over 7 bases. CDR1 and CDR2 from the germline V gene are LNHNV and YYDKDF (reference sequence). This CDR3 is built from 15 residues. V dropped 3 bases and J dropped 4; count of bases not matched to a gene: 6. CDR3 DNA: TGTGCCACCAGCAGCGACAGGGCCTTGGGAAACACCATATATTTT. This sequence encodes CATSSDRALGNTIYF.